Each of the 29 T cell receptor beta chains below was sequenced from the same sample in a study of blood T cells in healthy people across ages. A second PCR of roughly 6 to 12 cycles used a sample-barcoded 5' primer and a J-beta primer mix. MiXCR, applied by TCRdb to the 5' RACE reads, yields one record per CDR3 protein. The sample holds 760,000 or so distinct CDR3 sequences, 20% to 25% seen once. These data are also associated with another study on T cells of mothers and their children.

The specimen was blood. All receptors derive from a boy between 5 and 17 years old in good health.

This clonotype was recorded many times. A junction end diverges from the germline sequence, so it may reflect a read error. The chain carries TRBV5-1 and TRBJ2-5, with 7 bases that match TRBD1. Germline V gene data show CDR1 as SGHRS and CDR2 as YFSETQ. CDR3 size: 14 residues. The CDR3 reads CASSPGQIQETQYF. The CDR3 DNA sequence: TGTGCCAGCAGCCCGGGACAGATCCAAGAGACCCAGTACTTC.

This clonotype showed up just a few times. The chain combines TRBV5-1 with TRBJ2-7; D is uncertain. V was cut by 1 base and J by 0 bases, with 8 bases left in between. This CDR3 spans 14 amino acids. Germline CDR1 is SGHRS and CDR2 is YFSETQ. The CDR3 reads CASSLMSGSYEQYF. The CDR3 nucleotides are TGCGCCAGCAGCTTGATGTCGGGCTCCTACGAGCAGTACTTC. Variable domain in full (rest from reference TRBV5-1 and TRBJ2-7): KAGVTQTPRYLIKTRGQQVTLSCSPISGHRSVSWYQQTPGQGLQFLFEYFSETQRNKGNFPGRFSGRQFSNSRSEMNVSTLELGDSALYLCASSLMSGSYEQYFGPGTRLTVT.

This clonotype was detected a few times. The genes are TRBV2 and TRBJ1-1, with no clear D. Germline V CDR1 and CDR2: SNHLY, FYNNEI. V was shortened by 7 bases and J by 0 bases, with 12 bases between the two germline ends. This CDR3 has 14 amino acids. Written as DNA, the CDR3 is TGTGCCAGCACCCCGAGTAGCATGAACACTGAAGCTTTCTTT. Its translation is CASTPSSMNTEAFF.

This clonotype was counted between two and nine times. The chain employs TRBV5-6 and TRBJ2-7, with 9 bases identical to TRBD2. The better agreement between TRBJ2-1 and the DNA end casts doubt on the J call. The CDR3 runs to 17 residues. Germline values: CDR1 SGHDT, CDR2 YYEEEE. The DNA for the CDR3 is TGTGCCAGCAGCCTGTGGCGCCTAGCGGGGACCTACAATGAGCAGTTCTTC. Protein product: CASSLWRLAGTYNEQFF.

This clonotype has more than one count but fewer than ten. The chain recombines TRBV4-1 with TRBJ2-5; D might be TRBD2 (5 bases). The DNA end is a closer match to TRBJ2-1, so the J assignment may be wrong. Germline CDR1 MGHRA, CDR2 YSYEKL. The CDR3 has 17 amino acids. CDR3 in DNA: TGCGCCAGCAGCCAAGAAGTGCCGGGAAGGGTAGGCAATGAGCAGTTCTTC. This codes for CASSQEVPGRVGNEQFF.

This clonotype was recorded a few times. The chain links TRBV12-5 to TRBJ2-5, with unresolved D. Germline CDR1 and CDR2: LGHNT and FRNRAP. This CDR3 contains 15 residues. V lost 1 base, J lost 5 bases, and 14 bases lay in between. CDR3 sequence reads: CASGLAMGARETQYF. The CDR3 bases are TGTGCTAGTGGTTTGGCCATGGGCGCGCGGGAGACCCAGTACTTC.

The J gene is TRBJ1-4, the V gene TRBV6-1, with D perhaps TRBD1 (6 bases). Per germline, CDR1 MNHNS and CDR2 SASEGT. Trimming pared 10 bases from V and 7 bases from J, leaving 16 bases between. This CDR3 has 13 amino acids. Here the CDR3 reads CATSGGLGEKLFF. CDR3 DNA: TGTGCCACCTCCGGGGGCTTGGGTGAAAAACTGTTTTTT.

A few counts support this clonotype. The J gene is TRBJ2-5, the V gene TRBV5-1; D is unclear. The CDR3 has 14 residues. Germline CDR1 and CDR2: SGHRS and YFSETQ. V was clipped by 2 bases and J by 5 bases, with 13 bases between them. This CDR3 is CASSFSVGRETQYF. The CDR3 DNA reads as TGCGCCAGCAGCTTTTCGGTGGGAAGGGAGACCCAGTACTTC. The variable domain in full, with the rest retrieved from reference TRBV5-1 and TRBJ2-5, is KAGVTQTPRYLIKTRGQQVTLSCSPISGHRSVSWYQQTPGQGLQFLFEYFSETQRNKGNFPGRFSGRQFSNSRSEMNVSTLELGDSALYLCASSFSVGRETQYFGPGTRLLVL.

This chain uses TRBV6-1 with TRBJ1-5; D is uncertain. CDR1 MNHNS and CDR2 SASEGT come from the germline V gene. V lost 8 bases and J 0 bases, leaving 5 bases between the germline ends. The CDR3 spans 12 residues. Here the CDR3 DNA reads TGTGCCAGCCAAATTAGCAATCAGCCCCAGCATTTT. This sequence encodes CASQISNQPQHF.

The chain combines TRBV4-1 with TRBJ2-5, with D maybe TRBD2 (5 bases). The DNA end is more similar to TRBJ2-1, so the J call may be wrong. The V gene's germline CDR1 is MGHRA and CDR2 YSYEKL. This CDR3 has 15 residues. CDR3: CASSQVGSGWDEQFF. CDR3 nucleotides: TGCGCCAGCAGCCAAGTCGGGTCGGGGTGGGATGAGCAGTTCTTC.

The chain uses TRBV27 and TRBJ2-5; TRBD1 is a possible D gene (6 bases). The CDR3 is 15 residues long. The germline CDR1 and CDR2 sequences are MNHEY and SMNVEV (reference sequence). Between the trimmed V and J ends, which lost 9 bases and 0 bases, there was a span of 17 bases. The CDR3 DNA reads as TGTGCCAGTAAAAGACAAACAGGGAACCAAGAGACCCAGTACTTC. Protein: CASKRQTGNQETQYF.

CDR3 residues: CASSQATEFSSYEQYF. CDR3 DNA: TGCGCCAGCAGCCAGGCTACAGAATTCTCCTCCTACGAGCAGTACTTC. The chain has TRBV4-1 and TRBJ2-5; D remains unclear. The J call may be incorrect, as the DNA end agrees better with TRBJ2-7. Germline CDR1 and CDR2: MGHRA and YSYEKL. This CDR3 is 16 amino acids long.

V is TRBV3-1 and J is TRBJ1-1, with 8 nucleotides matching TRBD1. The V and J ends lost 4 bases and 11 bases, in that order; junction bases with no gene match: 6. The CDR3 sequence is 12 residues long. Germline values: CDR1 LGHDT, CDR2 YNNKEL (reference sequence). As DNA, the CDR3 is TGTGCCAGCAGCCGAGGACAGGGCGGCGCTTTCTTT. Translation gives CASSRGQGGAFF. The full variable domain, its missing parts supplied by reference TRBV3-1 and TRBJ1-1, is DTAVSQTPKYLVTQMGNDKSIKCEQNLGHDTMYWYKQDSKKFLKIMFSYNNKELIINETVPNRFSPKSPDKAHLNLHINSLELGDSAVYFCASSRGQGGAFFGQGTRLTVV.

This clonotype was picked up a small number of times. The chain combines TRBV15 with TRBJ2-7, with D perhaps matching TRBD1 (5 bases). CDR1 and CDR2 (germline): LNHNV, YYDKDF (reference sequence). V gave up 0 bases and J gave up 2 bases, with 8 bases separating them. The CDR3 has 14 amino acids. The CDR3 sequence is CATSRDRQTYEQYF. The CDR3 DNA reads TGTGCCACCAGCAGAGATAGACAGACCTACGAGCAGTACTTC.

This rearrangement joins TRBV6-5 to TRBJ1-4; TRBD1 might be the D (6 bases). Germline assignment: CDR1 MNHEY and CDR2 SVGAGI. V lost 6 bases to trimming and J lost 8 bases, with 19 bases between them. The CDR3 covers 15 residues. The CDR3 region has the DNA TGTGCCAGCAGAGTTAGAGGGGGGGCAGAGGAAAAACTGTTTTTT. Translating it yields CASRVRGGAEEKLFF.

The J gene is TRBJ1-2, the V gene TRBV7-8; D is unresolved. The germline V and J ends were trimmed by 1 base and 3 bases, with 15 bases remaining between them. Germline assignment: CDR1 SGHVS and CDR2 FQNEAQ. The CDR3 is made up of 16 amino acids. This CDR3 reads CASSLVSPTMYYGYTF. CDR3 in DNA: TGTGCCAGCAGCTTAGTGTCCCCAACCATGTACTATGGCTACACCTTC.

The chain has TRBV6-1 and TRBJ2-1; 7 nucleotides align to TRBD1. The length of the CDR3 is 16 residues. V shed 3 bases, J shed 1 base, and the junction held 6 bases outside the gene matches. Germline lookup yields CDR1 MNHNS and CDR2 SASEGT. The CDR3 coding sequence is TGTGCCAGCAGTGACTTACTGGGACAGTCCTACAATGAGCAGTTCTTC. It codes for CASSDLLGQSYNEQFF.

The chain has TRBV7-2 and TRBJ2-3, with 12 bases fitting TRBD2. Losses at the gene ends were 5 bases for V and 2 bases for J; bases not matched to a gene: 8. Germline V gene lookup returns CDR1 SGHTA and CDR2 FQGNSA. The CDR3 contains 17 residues. This CDR3 is CASSRYRLAGATDTQYF. In nucleotides, the CDR3 is TGTGCCAGCAGCCGCTACAGACTAGCGGGAGCCACAGATACGCAGTATTTT.

The chain combines TRBV6-6 with TRBJ2-3, with D tentatively TRBD2 (5 bases). Trimming removed 11 bases from V and 5 bases from J, with 20 bases in between. Germline CDR1 reads MNHNY; CDR2 reads SVGAGI (reference sequence). The CDR3 contains 14 residues. Written as DNA, the CDR3 is TGTGCCGGCGGGCGAGCCCCAAGGGAAGATACGCAGTATTTT. Its translation: CAGGRAPREDTQYF.

The chain recombines TRBV3-1 with TRBJ2-2; 7 bases match TRBD2. Trimming cost V 1 base and J 5 bases; bases outside gene matches: 13. Germline CDR1 reads LGHDT; CDR2 reads YNNKEL (reference sequence). This CDR3 contains 18 residues. The CDR3 nucleotides are TGTGCCAGCAGCCAAGGAATTAGCGGGCCTAAGGGGACCGGGGAGCTGTTTTTT. Protein product: CASSQGISGPKGTGELFF.

The rearrangement joins TRBV6-6 to TRBJ1-3; D is unclear. The V end was cut by 6 bases, the J end by 3 bases, with 12 bases between. The CDR3 spans 14 residues. CDR1 and CDR2 (germline): MNHNY, SVGAGI (reference sequence). DNA of the CDR3: TGTGCCAGCAGGTCCGGCGGGGATGGAAACACCATATATTTT. Translating it yields CASRSGGDGNTIYF.

This chain connects TRBV18 to TRBJ2-2; the D gene could be TRBD1 or TRBD2 (6 bases each). This CDR3 comprises 15 residues. Trimming cost V 4 bases and J 1 base, with 10 bases left between them. The germline V gene encodes CDR1 KGHSH and CDR2 LQKENI. Here the CDR3 DNA reads TGTGCCAGCTCACGGAGGGGACAGAACACCGGGGAGCTGTTTTTT. Residues: CASSRRGQNTGELFF.

The V gene is TRBV27, the J gene TRBJ2-1; D remains unclear. The V end was cut by 3 bases, the J end by 0 bases, with 15 bases between. Germline CDR1 and CDR2: MNHEY and SMNVEV (reference sequence). CDR3 size: 17 residues. This chain's CDR3 is CASSFPPVYHSYNEQFF. DNA for the CDR3: TGTGCCAGCAGTTTTCCTCCCGTGTACCACTCCTACAATGAGCAGTTCTTC.

This clonotype has just a few counts. The rearrangement joins TRBV24-1 to TRBJ2-5; 9 bases match TRBD2. The J call may be in error: the DNA end matches TRBJ2-1 better. Germline lookup yields CDR1 KGHDR and CDR2 SFDVKD. The CDR3 is 16 amino acids. The CDR3 sequence: CATSDAGTSPIGEQFF. CDR3 coding DNA: TGTGCCACCAGTGATGCGGGGACTAGCCCGATAGGTGAGCAGTTCTTC.

V gene TRBV12-3 or TRBV12-4 combines with J gene TRBJ2-7; D is unresolved. The V end was cut by 0 bases, the J end by 11 bases, with 11 bases between. The CDR3 consists of 12 residues. DNA of the CDR3: TGTGCCAGCAGTTTAGCCGGTGATTTGAAGTACTTC. Translation: CASSLAGDLKYF.

The chain is built from TRBV5-1 and TRBJ2-1; 9 bases match TRBD1. The J call is in doubt because the DNA end fits TRBJ2-7 better. CDR1 is SGHRS and CDR2 is YFSETQ in the germline V gene. This CDR3 region has 16 residues. This CDR3 is CASSLGGTGSLGEQYF. CDR3 bases: TGCGCCAGCAGCTTGGGTGGGACAGGGTCTTTGGGCGAGCAGTACTTC.

The gene calls are TRBV6-5 and TRBJ2-1, with 8 bases lining up with TRBD1. The V gene end was trimmed by 8 bases and the J gene end by 7 bases; junction bases not matched to a gene: 7. There are 13 residues in the CDR3. CDR1 and CDR2 from the germline V gene are MNHEY and SVGAGI. CDR3 sequence: CASLDRASNEQFF. The CDR3 nucleotides are TGTGCCAGCCTGGACAGGGCCTCTAATGAGCAGTTCTTC.

This clonotype was counted between two and nine times. The chain recombines TRBV11-2 with TRBJ1-1, with 9 positions matching TRBD1. Trimming took 5 bases from V and 0 from J; bases not matched to a gene: 4. The CDR3 has 15 amino acids. CDR1 and CDR2 from the germline V gene are SGHAT and FQNNGV. The DNA for the CDR3 is TGTGCCAGCAGCACCACAGGGGGCATGAACACTGAAGCTTTCTTT. It encodes CASSTTGGMNTEAFF.

This clonotype was counted between two and nine times. The chain couples TRBV29-1 to TRBJ2-7, with 7 positions matching TRBD1. Germline CDR1 reads SQVTM; CDR2 reads ANQGSEA. Trimming at V came to 8 bases and at J to 1 base, leaving 8 bases not matched to a gene. This CDR3 has 13 residues. The CDR3 nucleotides read TGCAGCTTTCGACAGGGATTATCCTACGAGCAGTACTTC. This codes for CSFRQGLSYEQYF.